The clone carrying this TCR beta chain was seen a handful of times. The antigen is not known. The data are from a study of post-analysis software for immune sequencing data. The wider study: Relapsing-remitting, secondary progressive and progressive-relapsing forms of multiple sclerosis all featured among disease courses. Study-wide results and limits: Strong co-clustering by F measure was evident for samples that had been prepared in the same batch.

Prepared TCR beta cDNA libraries contained unique molecular identifiers. TCRdb independently ran MiXCR on the PCR reads; one entry per CDR3 protein. The sample includes roughly 400,000 distinct CDR3 sequences, about 39% of them seen just once. This sequence originates from a girl aged 2 to 10 with multiple sclerosis. Sequenced: blood.

DNA for the CDR3: TGTGCCAGCAGTTTTATCCAGGCCGATGCGCAGTATTTT. Translated: CASSFIQADAQYF. The gene calls are TRBV12-3 or TRBV12-4 and TRBJ2-3; D call uncertain. The CDR3 has 13 residues. Trimming shortened V by 3 bases and J by 10 bases, and 14 bases separated the two germline ends.